The entry that follows covers one T cell receptor beta chain sequence. Its antigen remains unidentified. The data stem from a study of CD8 T cells in ankylosing spondylitis. CDR3 length: 15 amino acids. Per germline, CDR1 MNHEY and CDR2 SMNVEV (reference sequence). Trimming pared 3 bases from V and 0 bases from J, leaving 6 bases between. The study, taken as a whole, reports: Matched ankylosing spondylitis synovial fluid reportedly showed significant enrichment of disease-linked clones. Disease-linked clones proved CD8+ and comparatively uncommon in peripheral blood. Within ankylosing spondylitis blood, a TCR beta motif made up of roughly eight highly homologous variants appeared to be characteristic.

Researchers built TCR beta libraries using quantitative 5'-RACE with molecular barcodes. TCRdb redid the calling of the 5' RACE reads with MiXCR, one entry per CDR3 protein. The data contain about 160,000 distinct CDR3 sequences, more than 40% of them seen just once; the ten biggest clones take up approximately 16%. This TCR was recovered from a male donor with ankylosing spondylitis. The source material was synovial fluid, either unsorted or a sorted T cell fraction (not recorded which). V usage is TRBV27 and J usage is TRBJ2-6; D is undetermined. The CDR3: CASSFLSSGANVLTF. DNA for the CDR3: TGTGCCAGCAGTTTCCTAAGCTCTGGGGCCAACGTCCTGACTTTC.